These 31 T cell receptor beta chains originate from one sample sequenced in a study of blood T cells in healthy people across ages. A second about 7 to 11 cycle PCR used barcoded and J-beta primers. TCRdb fed the 5' RACE reads into MiXCR, producing one record per CDR3 protein. The data contain 1.4 million or so distinct CDR3 sequences, approximately 39% of them singletons. The sequenced material came from blood. Receptors were obtained from a woman under 30 in good health.

Written as DNA, the CDR3 is TGTGCCAGCAGCTTAAGGTCTGGGGGGGGTAGCAATCAGCCCCAGCATTTT. It yields the protein CASSLRSGGGSNQPQHF. The J gene is TRBJ1-5, the V gene TRBV7-2; the D gene is possibly TRBD1 (5 bases). Germline V gene data show CDR1 as SGHTA and CDR2 as FQGNSA. V was clipped by 2 bases and J by 0 bases, with 14 bases between them. The CDR3 is 17 amino acids.

The J gene is TRBJ2-1, the V gene TRBV18; TRBD2 agrees at 10 bases. The V gene end was trimmed by 1 base and the J gene end by 7 bases; junction bases not matched to a gene: 4. The germline V gene encodes CDR1 KGHSH and CDR2 LQKENI. CDR3 length equals 15 residues. The DNA for the CDR3 is TGTGCCAGCTCACCACTCCTAGCGGGAGATAATGAGCAGTTCTTC. Translation: CASSPLLAGDNEQFF.

The chain has TRBV4-2 and TRBJ2-3; 10 bases map to TRBD2. V was pared by 1 base and J by 4 bases, with 5 bases of the junction left unmatched. Germline V gene data show CDR1 as LGHNA and CDR2 as YNFKEQ. This CDR3 has 16 residues. CDR3: CASSQAQAGGSDTQYF. CDR3 nucleotides: TGTGCCAGCAGCCAAGCCCAAGCGGGAGGGTCAGATACGCAGTATTTT.

This rearrangement joins TRBV7-9 to TRBJ1-2; D gene unclear. The CDR3 is made up of 13 amino acids. Between the trimmed V and J ends, which lost 7 bases and 3 bases, there was a span of 12 bases. Germline CDR1 and CDR2: SEHNR and FQNEAQ (reference sequence). This CDR3 is CASIRSVDYGYTF. The DNA for the CDR3 is TGTGCCAGCATTCGGAGTGTGGACTATGGCTACACCTTC.

The chain is built from TRBV4-3 and TRBJ2-1, with D possibly called TRBD1 or TRBD2 (5 bases each). The CDR3 loop spans 16 amino acids. Germline CDR1 is LGHNA and CDR2 is YSLEER. Trimming took 0 bases from V and 5 from J, leaving 14 bases between them. The CDR3 region is CASSQDPLLGDNEQFF. The DNA for the CDR3 is TGCGCCAGCAGCCAAGACCCCCTACTAGGGGACAATGAGCAGTTCTTC.

This clonotype was seen a handful of times. This chain links TRBV20-1 with TRBJ2-7; D may be TRBD1 (6 bases). CDR3 size: 14 residues. Germline values: CDR1 DFQATT, CDR2 SNEGSKA (reference sequence). V gave up 0 bases and J gave up 2 bases, with 11 bases separating them. CDR3 bases: TGCAGTGCTAGAGAAGGGCAGGGGACCTACGAGCAGTACTTC. It translates to CSAREGQGTYEQYF.

At least ten counts were recorded for this clonotype. V is TRBV20-1 and J is TRBJ2-5; D is unclear. Per germline, CDR1 DFQATT and CDR2 SNEGSKA (reference sequence). V was clipped by 6 bases and J by 1 base, with 6 bases between them. This CDR3 has 11 amino acids. This chain's CDR3 is CSAGLQETQYF. In nucleotides, the CDR3 is TGCAGTGCAGGCCTCCAAGAGACCCAGTACTTC.

The chain carries TRBV20-1 and TRBJ2-7; 8 positions match TRBD2. The V gene end was trimmed by 5 bases and the J gene end by 0 bases; junction bases not matched to a gene: 9. This CDR3 is 15 amino acids long. The germline CDR1 and CDR2 sequences are DFQATT and SNEGSKA (reference sequence). CDR3 DNA: TGCAGTGCTCCCAGGGCTAGCGGGTACTCCTACGAGCAGTACTTC. Its translation is CSAPRASGYSYEQYF.

The chain joins TRBV11-3 to TRBJ1-1; D is unresolved. The germline V gene encodes CDR1 SGHNT and CDR2 YENEEA. The CDR3 totals 12 residues. V lost 1 base, J lost 7 bases, and 7 bases lay in between. CDR3: CASSLGQHEAFF. CDR3 DNA sequence: TGTGCCAGCAGCTTAGGCCAGCATGAAGCTTTCTTT.

This clonotype has more than one count but fewer than ten. This chain joins TRBV6-5 and TRBJ1-2; possibly TRBD1 for D (5 bases). The V end lost 10 bases, the J end lost 4 bases, and 28 bases lay between the germline ends. Germline V CDR1 and CDR2: MNHEY, SVGAGI. This CDR3 is 17 amino acids long. CDR3 protein: CATSYNPETAWAYGYTF. The CDR3 DNA reads TGTGCCACCAGCTACAACCCGGAGACAGCTTGGGCCTATGGCTACACCTTC.

For this clonotype: Germline is not matched at one junction end, which may reflect a read error. This rearrangement joins TRBV6-6 to TRBJ2-1; 12 nucleotides agree with TRBD2. The CDR3 has 16 residues. Germline assignment: CDR1 MNHNY and CDR2 SVGAGI (reference sequence). CDR3 residues: CAGSSLLAGGHNEQFF. CDR3 in DNA: TGTGCCGGCAGTTCGTTACTAGCGGGGGGCCACAATGAGCAGTTCTTT.

This clonotype was observed a single time. The J gene is TRBJ2-2, the V gene TRBV19; D unresolved. V was clipped by 6 bases and J by 8 bases, with 10 bases between them. The germline V gene has CDR1 LNHDA and CDR2 SQIVND (reference sequence). This CDR3 is 12 amino acids long. CDR3 loop: CASRIGHGELFF. The CDR3, as DNA: TGTGCCAGTAGAATCGGGCATGGGGAGCTGTTTTTT.

This chain links TRBV28 with TRBJ1-1; 7 bases fit TRBD1. The junction had 7 bases not matched to a gene; V was cut back by 5 bases and J by 4 bases. This CDR3 region has 14 residues. Germline loops: CDR1 MDHEN, CDR2 SYDVKM. CDR3 amino acids: CASSPQGDGTEAFF. CDR3 in DNA: TGTGCCAGCAGTCCCCAGGGGGATGGCACTGAAGCTTTCTTT.

About this clonotype itself: Compared with germline, one end of the junction differs, possibly owing to a read error. V usage is TRBV3-1 and J usage is TRBJ2-4; D is undetermined. The DNA end is a closer match to TRBJ2-7, so the J assignment may be wrong. The CDR3 is 15 amino acids. Germline values: CDR1 LGHDT, CDR2 YNNKEL (reference sequence). The CDR3: CAGSQVPSLAYEQYF. The CDR3 DNA reads as TGTGCCGGCAGCCAAGTACCAAGTTTAGCCTACGAGCAGTACTTC.

The V gene is TRBV27, the J gene TRBJ2-2; 7 nucleotides agree with TRBD1. Losses at the gene ends were 4 bases for V and 5 bases for J; bases not matched to a gene: 16. Germline CDR1 reads MNHEY; CDR2 reads SMNVEV (reference sequence). The CDR3 is made up of 18 amino acids. CDR3 residues: CASSCPVLLRDSTGELFF. The CDR3 coding sequence is TGTGCCAGCAGTTGCCCGGTTCTTCTTCGGGACAGTACCGGGGAGCTGTTTTTT.

This clonotype was seen only a few times. The V and J genes are TRBV3-1 and TRBJ2-4; no definite D call. From germline, CDR1 is LGHDT and CDR2 YNNKEL (reference sequence). The CDR3 runs 14 residues. V lost 3 bases, J lost 0 bases, and 6 bases lay in between. The CDR3 bases are TGTGCCAGCAGCCAGGGGATAGCCAAAAACATTCAGTACTTC. It specifies CASSQGIAKNIQYF.

Only a few counts were recorded for this clonotype. The V and J genes are TRBV4-2 and TRBJ2-7; perhaps TRBD1 as D (6 bases). The CDR3 extends over 14 amino acids. Per the germline V gene, CDR1 is LGHNA and CDR2 is YNFKEQ. Trimming removed 1 base from V and 7 bases from J, with 14 bases in between. CDR3 nucleotides: TGTGCCAGCAGCCAAGGGACAGCACCAGGGGAGCAGTACTTC. The encoded protein is CASSQGTAPGEQYF.

The chain is built from TRBV4-1 and TRBJ1-5; possibly TRBD1 for D (6 bases). V lost 2 bases and J lost 2, with 16 bases in between. The CDR3 is made up of 17 amino acids. From germline, CDR1 is MGHRA and CDR2 YSYEKL. The CDR3 DNA follows: TGCGCCAGCAGCCAATATTGGGGGGCGAGGGGCAATCAGCCCCAGCATTTT. This sequence encodes CASSQYWGARGNQPQHF.

This clonotype occurred a few times. The rearrangement joins TRBV6-2 or TRBV6-3 to TRBJ1-1, with D perhaps matching TRBD1 (5 bases). Trimming stripped 1 base from V and 6 bases from J, with 15 bases between. Germline CDR1 MNHEY, CDR2 SVGEGT. The length of the CDR3 is 15 residues. Here the CDR3 reads CASSYWGPTWPEAFF. CDR3 nucleotides: TGTGCCAGCAGTTACTGGGGCCCTACTTGGCCTGAAGCTTTCTTT.

This clonotype has more than one count but fewer than ten. J is TRBJ2-7 and V is TRBV20-1; 7 positions match TRBD2. This CDR3 spans 16 amino acids. Trimming at V came to 1 base and at J to 1 base, leaving 10 bases not matched to a gene. Germline V gene lookup returns CDR1 DFQATT and CDR2 SNEGSKA (reference sequence). The CDR3 is CSARVRGVGKSYEQYF. The CDR3 nucleotides read TGCAGTGCTAGAGTCCGGGGGGTGGGCAAGTCCTACGAGCAGTACTTC.

The J gene is TRBJ2-3, the V gene TRBV5-6, with D maybe TRBD1 (6 bases). V was cut by 4 bases and J by 6 bases, with 15 bases left in between. Looked up from germline, CDR1 is SGHDT and CDR2 is YYEEEE. This CDR3 is built from 14 residues. The CDR3 DNA reads as TGTGCCAGCAGCCTGACAGGTCCTGCGGATACGCAGTATTTT. It encodes CASSLTGPADTQYF.

This clonotype has more than one count but fewer than ten. The chain uses TRBV6-2 or TRBV6-3 and TRBJ2-3; no definite D call. Between the trimmed V and J ends, which lost 2 bases and 9 bases, there was a span of 9 bases. The CDR3 loop spans 12 amino acids. Germline CDR1 is MNHEY and CDR2 is SVGEGT. The CDR3 bases are TGTGCCAGCAGTTACACGAGGAACACGCAGTATTTT. This translates into CASSYTRNTQYF.

The V gene is TRBV12-3 or TRBV12-4, the J gene TRBJ2-1; D unclear. This CDR3 spans 15 amino acids. The ends were cut back, 4 bases at V and 7 bases at J, with 17 bases in the middle. The CDR3 protein is CASSSTTGWSNEQFF. CDR3 bases: TGTGCCAGCAGTTCCACGACTGGTTGGTCGAATGAGCAGTTCTTC.

This clonotype was seen a single time. V gene TRBV20-1 combines with J gene TRBJ2-5; 7 bases are a match to TRBD2. Germline loops: CDR1 DFQATT, CDR2 SNEGSKA (reference sequence). The junction had 6 bases not matched to a gene; V was cut back by 7 bases and J by 4 bases. This CDR3 has 12 amino acids. Here the CDR3 reads CSGRAGPETQYF. CDR3 DNA: TGCAGTGGACGAGCGGGGCCAGAGACCCAGTACTTC.

This clonotype was seen once. One end of the junction varies from germline; a read error may be responsible. The CDR3 reads CASRGGAGKYIEQFF. For the CDR3, the DNA is TGTGCCAGCAGGGGAGGGGCGGGGAAATACATTGAGCAGTTCTTC. The chain carries TRBV7-2 and TRBJ2-1, with TRBD2 matching 7 bases. This CDR3 is 15 amino acids long. The germline V gene encodes CDR1 SGHTA and CDR2 FQGNSA.

Note on this clonotype: At one end, the junction sequence differs from germline, possibly due to a read error. V and J are TRBV4-3 and TRBJ1-4, with D maybe TRBD1 (5 bases). CDR3 length: 14 residues. The V gene's germline CDR1 is LGHNA and CDR2 YSLEER. CDR3 residues: CASSQVGVNKNLFF. The CDR3 nucleotides are TGCGCCAGCAGCCAAGTAGGGGTTAATAAAAACCTGTTTTTT.

In its sample, this clonotype was seen a few times. This sequence joins TRBV6-5 and TRBJ2-7; a possible D gene is TRBD1 (6 bases). V lost 7 bases and J lost 3, with 19 bases in between. Germline CDR1 reads MNHEY; CDR2 reads SVGAGI. The CDR3 is 15 amino acids. The CDR3 spells CASNPMWQGNYEQYF. CDR3 DNA: TGTGCCAGCAACCCAATGTGGCAGGGGAACTACGAGCAGTACTTC.

The chain recombines TRBV5-1 with TRBJ1-1; tentative D call: TRBD1 (6 bases). Trimming removed 2 bases at V and 7 bases at J, with 12 bases between. This CDR3 has 13 amino acids. Germline V gene data show CDR1 as SGHRS and CDR2 as YFSETQ. The CDR3 DNA follows: TGCGCCAGCAGCTTTGGACAGAAGAGTGAAGCTTTCTTT. It encodes CASSFGQKSEAFF.

This clonotype was seen just once. The junction and the germline gene differ at one end; a read error may be behind it. The chain uses TRBV6-5 and TRBJ2-3; D is possibly TRBD1 (5 bases). CDR1 and CDR2 from the germline V gene are MNHEY and SVGAGI. The CDR3 has 15 residues. In DNA form, the CDR3 reads TGTGCCGGCAGTTACTCGGCAGGGTTGACAGATACGCAGTATTTT. This translates into CAGSYSAGLTDTQYF.

The chain employs TRBV9 and TRBJ2-5, with a weak D call TRBD2 (6 bases). Per the germline V gene, CDR1 is SGDLS and CDR2 is YYNGEE. V gave up 4 bases and J gave up 11 bases, with 24 bases separating them. The CDR3 consists of 15 residues. CDR3 in DNA: TGTGCCAGCAGCAAAACGGGGCAGGGACTGAAGGAGCAGTACTTC. Residues: CASSKTGQGLKEQYF.

This clonotype has a handful of counts. The chain carries TRBV27 and TRBJ1-5; 9 positions match TRBD1. Germline-derived CDR1 and CDR2 are MNHEY and SMNVEV (reference sequence). This CDR3 is 14 amino acids long. J lost 6 bases, V lost 6 bases, and 6 bases had no gene match. The CDR3 bases are TGTGCCAGCAGACCGGGACAGGGCTTTCAGCCCCAGCATTTT. Encoded protein: CASRPGQGFQPQHF.